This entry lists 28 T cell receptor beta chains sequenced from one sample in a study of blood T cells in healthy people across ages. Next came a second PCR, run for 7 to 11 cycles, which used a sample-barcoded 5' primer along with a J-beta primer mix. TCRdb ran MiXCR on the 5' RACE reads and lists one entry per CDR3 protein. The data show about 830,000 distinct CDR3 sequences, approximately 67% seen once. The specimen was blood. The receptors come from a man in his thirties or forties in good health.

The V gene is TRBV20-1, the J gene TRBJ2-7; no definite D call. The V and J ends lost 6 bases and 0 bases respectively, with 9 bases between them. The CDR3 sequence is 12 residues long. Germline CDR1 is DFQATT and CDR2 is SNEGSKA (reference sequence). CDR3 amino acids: CSATVNSYEQYF. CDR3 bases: TGCAGTGCAACGGTCAACTCCTACGAGCAGTACTTC.

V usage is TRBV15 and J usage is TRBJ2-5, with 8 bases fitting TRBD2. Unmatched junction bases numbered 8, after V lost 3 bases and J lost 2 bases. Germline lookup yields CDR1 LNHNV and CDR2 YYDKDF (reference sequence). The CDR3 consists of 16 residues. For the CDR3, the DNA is TGTGCCACCAGCAGTCCGGGGGGGCCTCCGCAAGAGACCCAGTACTTC. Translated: CATSSPGGPPQETQYF.

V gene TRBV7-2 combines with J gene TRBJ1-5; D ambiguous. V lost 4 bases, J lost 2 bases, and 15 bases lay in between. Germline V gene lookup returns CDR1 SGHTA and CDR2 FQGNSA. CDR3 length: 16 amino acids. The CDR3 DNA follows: TGTGCCAGCAGCTCCTTAACTCATAGTGGCAATCAGCCCCAGCATTTT. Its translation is CASSSLTHSGNQPQHF.

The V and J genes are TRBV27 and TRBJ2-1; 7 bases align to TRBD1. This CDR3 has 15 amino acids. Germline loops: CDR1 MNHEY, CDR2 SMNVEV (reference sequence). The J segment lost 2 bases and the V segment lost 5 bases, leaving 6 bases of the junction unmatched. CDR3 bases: TGTGCCAGCAGTAACGGACAGGCAGCCTACAATGAGCAGTTCTTC. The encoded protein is CASSNGQAAYNEQFF.

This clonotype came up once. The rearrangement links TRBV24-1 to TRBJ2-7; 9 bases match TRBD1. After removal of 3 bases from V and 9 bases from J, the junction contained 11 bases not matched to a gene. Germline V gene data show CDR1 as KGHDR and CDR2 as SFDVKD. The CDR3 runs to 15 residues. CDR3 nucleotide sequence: TGTGCCACCAGTGATCCGGGACAGGGTGACGGCATGCAGTACTTC. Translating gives CATSDPGQGDGMQYF.

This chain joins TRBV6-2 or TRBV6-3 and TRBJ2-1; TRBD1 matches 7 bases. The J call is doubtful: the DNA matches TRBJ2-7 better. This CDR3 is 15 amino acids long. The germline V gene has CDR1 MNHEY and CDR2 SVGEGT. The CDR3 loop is CASRETGQTYNEQYF. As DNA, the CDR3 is TGTGCCAGTCGTGAGACGGGACAGACCTACAATGAGCAGTACTTC.

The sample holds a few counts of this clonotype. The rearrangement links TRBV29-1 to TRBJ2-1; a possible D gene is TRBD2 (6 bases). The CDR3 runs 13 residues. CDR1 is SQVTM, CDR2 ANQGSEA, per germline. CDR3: CSITGVRYNEQFF. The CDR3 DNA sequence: TGCAGTATAACGGGGGTCAGGTACAATGAGCAGTTCTTC.

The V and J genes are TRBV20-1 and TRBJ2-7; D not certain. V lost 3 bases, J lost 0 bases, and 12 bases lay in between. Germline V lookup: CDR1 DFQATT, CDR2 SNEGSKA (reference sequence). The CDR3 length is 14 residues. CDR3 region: CSARVQISSYEQYF. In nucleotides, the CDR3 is TGCAGTGCTAGGGTTCAAATTAGCTCCTACGAGCAGTACTTC.

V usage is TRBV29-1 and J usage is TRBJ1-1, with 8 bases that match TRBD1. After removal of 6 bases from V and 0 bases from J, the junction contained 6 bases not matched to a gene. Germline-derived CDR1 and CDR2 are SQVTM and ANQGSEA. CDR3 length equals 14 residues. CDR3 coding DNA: TGCAGCGTACGGACAGGGACCTTGAACACTGAAGCTTTCTTT. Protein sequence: CSVRTGTLNTEAFF.

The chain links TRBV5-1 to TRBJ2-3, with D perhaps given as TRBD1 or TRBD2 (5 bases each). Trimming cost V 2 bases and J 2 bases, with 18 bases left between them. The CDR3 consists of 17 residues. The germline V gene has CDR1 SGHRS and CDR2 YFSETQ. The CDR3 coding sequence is TGCGCCAGCAGCTTCGGTGGTTGGGGGACCTACACAGATACGCAGTATTTT. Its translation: CASSFGGWGTYTDTQYF.

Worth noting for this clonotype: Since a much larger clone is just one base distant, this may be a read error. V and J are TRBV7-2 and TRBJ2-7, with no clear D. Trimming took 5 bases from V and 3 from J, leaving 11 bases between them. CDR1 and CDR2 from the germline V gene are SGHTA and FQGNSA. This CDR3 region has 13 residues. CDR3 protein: CASSASYRYEQYF. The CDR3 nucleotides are TGTGCCAGCAGCGCCTCCTACCGCTACGAGCAGTACTTC.

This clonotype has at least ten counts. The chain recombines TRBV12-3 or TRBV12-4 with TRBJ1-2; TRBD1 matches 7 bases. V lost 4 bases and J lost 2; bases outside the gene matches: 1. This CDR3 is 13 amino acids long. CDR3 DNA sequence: TGTGCCAGCAGTTCGACAGGGAACTATGGCTACACCTTC. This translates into CASSSTGNYGYTF.

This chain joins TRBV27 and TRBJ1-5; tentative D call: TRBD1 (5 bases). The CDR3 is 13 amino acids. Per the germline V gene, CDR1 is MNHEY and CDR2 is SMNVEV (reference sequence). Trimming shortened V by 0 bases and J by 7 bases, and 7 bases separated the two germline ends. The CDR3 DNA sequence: TGTGCCAGCAGTTTATCGTGGGGCCAGCCCCAGCATTTT. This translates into CASSLSWGQPQHF.

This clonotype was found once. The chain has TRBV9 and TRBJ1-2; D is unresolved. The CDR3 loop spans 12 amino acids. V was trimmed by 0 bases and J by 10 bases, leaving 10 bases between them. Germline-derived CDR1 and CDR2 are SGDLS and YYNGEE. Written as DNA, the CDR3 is TGTGCCAGCAGCGTAGAAACGGGAACCTACACCTTC. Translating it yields CASSVETGTYTF.

The CDR3 coding sequence is TGTGCCAGCAGCACAATGCAGGGCTACACCTTC. Protein product: CASSTMQGYTF. The V gene is TRBV7-2, the J gene TRBJ1-2, with D uncertain. V was trimmed by 5 bases and J by 8 bases, leaving 9 bases between them. Germline V gene data show CDR1 as SGHTA and CDR2 as FQGNSA. This CDR3 has 11 residues.

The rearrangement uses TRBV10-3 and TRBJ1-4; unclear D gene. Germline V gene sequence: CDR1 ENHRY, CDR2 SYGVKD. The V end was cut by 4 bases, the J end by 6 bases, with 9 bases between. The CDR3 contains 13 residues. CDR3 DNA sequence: TGTGCCATCAGTGGAGCTTTGGATGAAAAACTGTTTTTT. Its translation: CAISGALDEKLFF.

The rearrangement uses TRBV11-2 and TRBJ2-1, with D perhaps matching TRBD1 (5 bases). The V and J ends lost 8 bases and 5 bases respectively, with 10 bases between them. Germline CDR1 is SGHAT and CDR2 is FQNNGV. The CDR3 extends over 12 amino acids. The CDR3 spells CASGRRDNEQFF. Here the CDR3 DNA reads TGTGCCAGCGGACGCAGGGACAATGAGCAGTTCTTC.

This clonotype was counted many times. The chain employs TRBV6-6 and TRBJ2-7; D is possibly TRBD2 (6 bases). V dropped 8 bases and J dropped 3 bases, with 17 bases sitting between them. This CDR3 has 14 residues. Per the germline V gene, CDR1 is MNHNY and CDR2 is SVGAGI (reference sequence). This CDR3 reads CASWSSGLFYEQYF. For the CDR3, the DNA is TGTGCCAGCTGGAGTAGCGGTCTGTTCTACGAGCAGTACTTC.

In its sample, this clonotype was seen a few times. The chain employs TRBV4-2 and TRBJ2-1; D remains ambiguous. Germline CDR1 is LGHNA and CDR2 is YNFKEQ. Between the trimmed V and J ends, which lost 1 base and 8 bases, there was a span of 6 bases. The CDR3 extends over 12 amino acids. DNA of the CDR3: TGTGCCAGCAGCCAAGTCGGAGATGAGCAGTTCTTC. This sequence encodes CASSQVGDEQFF.

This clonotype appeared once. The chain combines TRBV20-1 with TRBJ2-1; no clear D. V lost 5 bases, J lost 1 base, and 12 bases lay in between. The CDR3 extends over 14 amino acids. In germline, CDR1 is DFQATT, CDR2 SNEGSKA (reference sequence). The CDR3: CSAHDWFSYNEQFF. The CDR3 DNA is TGCAGTGCTCACGACTGGTTTTCCTACAATGAGCAGTTCTTC.

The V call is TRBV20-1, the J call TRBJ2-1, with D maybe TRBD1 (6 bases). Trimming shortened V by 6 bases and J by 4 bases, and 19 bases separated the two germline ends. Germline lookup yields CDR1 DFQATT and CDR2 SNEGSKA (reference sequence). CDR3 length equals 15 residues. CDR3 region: CSARGRDTMYNEQFF. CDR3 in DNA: TGCAGTGCCCGTGGCAGGGACACCATGTACAATGAGCAGTTCTTC.

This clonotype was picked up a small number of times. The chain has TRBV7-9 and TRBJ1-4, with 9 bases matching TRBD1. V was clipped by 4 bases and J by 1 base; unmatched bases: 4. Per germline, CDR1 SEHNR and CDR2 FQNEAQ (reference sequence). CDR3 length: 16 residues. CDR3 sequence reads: CASSSGTGRTNEKLFF. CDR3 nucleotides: TGTGCCAGCAGCTCCGGGACAGGGCGAACTAATGAAAAACTGTTTTTT.

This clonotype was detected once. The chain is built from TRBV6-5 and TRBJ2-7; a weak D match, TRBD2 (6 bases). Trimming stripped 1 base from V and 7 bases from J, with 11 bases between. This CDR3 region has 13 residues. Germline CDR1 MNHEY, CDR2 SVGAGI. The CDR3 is CASSYFLGGEQYF. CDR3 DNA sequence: TGTGCCAGCAGTTACTTCCTGGGGGGTGAGCAGTACTTC.

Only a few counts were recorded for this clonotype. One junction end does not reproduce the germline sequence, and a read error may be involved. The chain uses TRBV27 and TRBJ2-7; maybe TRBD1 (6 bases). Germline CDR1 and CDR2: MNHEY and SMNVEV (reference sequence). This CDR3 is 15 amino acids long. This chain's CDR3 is CASSLSPGVSFEQYF. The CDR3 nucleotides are TGTGCCAGCAGTTTATCTCCAGGGGTATCCTTCGAGCAGTACTTC.

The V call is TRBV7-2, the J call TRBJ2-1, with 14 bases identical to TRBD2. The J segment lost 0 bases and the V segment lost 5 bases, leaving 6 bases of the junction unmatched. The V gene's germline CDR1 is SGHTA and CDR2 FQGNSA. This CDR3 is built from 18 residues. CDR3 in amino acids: CASSPQGLAGASYNEQFF. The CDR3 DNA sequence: TGTGCCAGCAGCCCACAGGGACTAGCGGGGGCCTCCTACAATGAGCAGTTCTTC.

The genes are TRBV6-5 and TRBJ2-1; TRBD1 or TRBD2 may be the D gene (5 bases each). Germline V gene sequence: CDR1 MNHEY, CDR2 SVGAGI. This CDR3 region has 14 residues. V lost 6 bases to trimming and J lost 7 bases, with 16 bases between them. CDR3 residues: CASRALGPRNEQFF. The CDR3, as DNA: TGTGCCAGCAGAGCGCTGGGACCTAGGAATGAGCAGTTCTTC.

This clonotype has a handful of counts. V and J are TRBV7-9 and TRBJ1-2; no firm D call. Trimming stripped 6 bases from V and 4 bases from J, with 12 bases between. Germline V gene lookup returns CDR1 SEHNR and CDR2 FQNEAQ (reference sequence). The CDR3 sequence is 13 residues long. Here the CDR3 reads CASSSPEIYGYTF. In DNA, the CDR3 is TGTGCCAGCAGTAGTCCAGAGATCTATGGCTACACCTTC.

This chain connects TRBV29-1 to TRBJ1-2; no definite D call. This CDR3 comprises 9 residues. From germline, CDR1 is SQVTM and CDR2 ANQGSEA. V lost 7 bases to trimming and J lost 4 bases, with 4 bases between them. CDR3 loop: CSASYGYTF. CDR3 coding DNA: TGCAGCGCCTCCTATGGCTACACCTTC.